Each of the 8 T cell receptor beta chains below was sequenced from the same sample in a study of human T cells and chemical hapten exposure. Time point meaning: patch test 1, 2 weeks after DPC sensitization. The treatment is: therapeutic diphenylcyclopropenone sensitization with weekly scalp DPC. Each CDR3 protein is one row after TCRdb ran MiXCR on the RACE reads. The table lists some 110,000 distinct CDR3 sequences, 9% to 14% of them singletons, with about 1.4% in the top ten. This sample comprised whole blood, obtained in connection with sensitization to the hapten diphenylcyclopropenone (DPC). Every receptor here comes from a woman aged 50 to 60 with alopecia areata. Some clones in this sample may be carry-over from other donors' samples.

This clonotype has at least ten counts. The chain carries TRBV6-5 and TRBJ1-1; possibly TRBD1 for D (6 bases). CDR1 is MNHEY, CDR2 SVGAGI, per germline. The CDR3 consists of 14 residues. The V end was cut by 6 bases, the J end by 4 bases, with 15 bases between. Here the CDR3 DNA reads TGTGCCAGCAGATCTCCGGGACAATTCACTGAAGCTTTCTTT. It codes for CASRSPGQFTEAFF.

This clonotype occurred a few times. The chain combines TRBV18 with TRBJ2-3; perhaps TRBD2 as D (6 bases). Trimming pared 6 bases from V and 4 bases from J, leaving 17 bases between. This CDR3 is 15 amino acids long. Germline CDR1 KGHSH, CDR2 LQKENI. In nucleotides, the CDR3 is TGTGCCAGCTCCCCTGGTACGGGAGTTGCAGATACGCAGTATTTT. It specifies CASSPGTGVADTQYF.

The rearrangement uses TRBV18 and TRBJ1-6, with TRBD1 as a possible D gene (6 bases). The CDR3 runs 17 residues. The V gene lost 1 base and the J gene lost 11 bases, with 21 bases spanning the gap. Germline CDR1 and CDR2: KGHSH and LQKENI. The CDR3 sequence: CASSPLPASQGTAPLHF. As DNA, the CDR3 is TGTGCCAGCTCACCACTCCCCGCCAGCCAGGGGACTGCACCCCTCCACTTT.

This clonotype was recorded many times. The rearrangement joins TRBV29-1 to TRBJ2-5, with a tentative D call TRBD1 (8 bases). Trimming shortened V by 7 bases and J by 3 bases, and 15 bases separated the two germline ends. Germline-derived CDR1 and CDR2 are SQVTM and ANQGSEA. CDR3 length equals 13 residues. The CDR3 nucleotides are TGCAGCGCCGACAGGGGAGGGGAAGAGACCCAGTACTTC. Its protein product is CSADRGGEETQYF.

Ten or more counts support this clonotype. The chain couples TRBV29-1 to TRBJ2-3; D gene unclear. V was trimmed by 7 bases and J by 2 bases, leaving 10 bases between them. The length of the CDR3 is 12 residues. Looked up from germline, CDR1 is SQVTM and CDR2 is ANQGSEA. The CDR3 DNA sequence: TGCAGCGCCGAGCCCTACACAGATACGCAGTATTTT. Protein: CSAEPYTDTQYF.

This clonotype has a handful of counts. The chain links TRBV5-6 to TRBJ1-6; D remains unclear. Trimming shortened V by 1 base and J by 0 bases, and 8 bases separated the two germline ends. The CDR3 loop spans 16 amino acids. Germline V gives CDR1 SGHDT, CDR2 YYEEEE. The CDR3 coding sequence is TGTGCCAGCAGCTTGAAGGGTAGCTCCTATAATTCACCCCTCCACTTT. Encoded protein: CASSLKGSSYNSPLHF. Filled out from reference TRBV5-6 and TRBJ1-6, the complete variable domain reads DAGVTQSPTHLIKTRGQQVTLRCSPKSGHDTVSWYQQALGQGPQFIFQYYEEEERQRGNFPDRFSGHQFPNYSSELNVNALLLGDSALYLCASSLKGSSYNSPLHFGNGTRLTVT.

The V call is TRBV20-1, the J call TRBJ1-5; 7 bases match TRBD1. The CDR3 runs to 17 residues. V shed 1 base and J 0 bases; nucleotides not matched to a gene: 9. The germline V gene has CDR1 DFQATT and CDR2 SNEGSKA (reference sequence). The CDR3 sequence is CSARVGQVIHSNQPQHF. DNA for the CDR3: TGCAGTGCTAGAGTCGGACAGGTTATCCATAGCAATCAGCCCCAGCATTTT.

This clonotype appeared many times. CDR3 sequence: CASSYSVGRRTDTQYF. The CDR3 DNA sequence: TGTGCCAGCAGTTACTCGGTGGGACGTAGAACAGATACGCAGTATTTT. J is TRBJ2-3 and V is TRBV6-5; D tentatively fits TRBD1 or TRBD2 (5 bases each). Germline values: CDR1 MNHEY, CDR2 SVGAGI. Trimming cost V 0 bases and J 3 bases, with 13 bases left between them. CDR3 length: 16 amino acids.